This entry concerns a single T cell receptor (beta chain). Its antigen has not been determined. Per-base quality was not reported, and no clone a single base away is much larger than it. The data stem from a study of blood T cell repertoires in COVID-19 (dated by TCRdb to between 2020 and 2021). The study in broad terms: Samples covering the acute and convalescent phases of COVID-19 were provided by collaborators in the United States, Italy and Spain. The material from the prospective study consisted of cDNA or gDNA derived from T cells, B-cell-depleted T cells, or PBMCs. Deeply sampled blood TCRbeta repertoires from subjects exposed to, actively infected with, or recovered from COVID-19 were included in the dataset. The repertoires were released in a freely available public database intended as a resource for research on the immune response to SARS-CoV-2. Samples came from the ongoing ImmuneRACE study (first 160 participants) plus 1,254 subjects from 6 global collaborators. Nearly every sample came with metadata listing a de-identified subject ID, COVID-19 status, age in years and sex. Where available, HLA class I and class II types were taken from metadata supplied by the sample provider and were not determined by assay-based typing. Results the study describes overall, beyond this receptor: The amount of clinical and demographic metadata varied by source and participant and was provided uncurated.

Each collaborating institution followed its own protocols to collect whole blood in K2EDTA tubes. For TCRbeta analysis, collaborators shipped samples as frozen whole blood, isolated PBMCs, or DNA extracted from either of those sample types. For this chain, trimming is 1 base at the V end and 4 bases at the J end, and the number of junction bases without a gene match is 6. From the cysteine up to the phenylalanine, the CDR3 has a length of 15 residues. CDR3 DNA only is kept here, 45 bases in frame from base 1. For CDR1 and CDR2, the germline V gene lists MGHRA and YSYEKL. TCRbeta CDR3 regions were amplified from genomic DNA by means of the immunoSEQ Assay, a bias-controlled multiplex PCR. As for the original processing: Within the assay, amplification of reference gene primers was used to estimate how many nucleated cells each sample contained. To quantify the absolute abundance of each unique TCRbeta CDR3 rearrangement, sequence reads were collapsed and filtered. For each sample, productive Simpson clonality was calculated as the square root of Simpson's diversity index across productive rearrangements. In TCRdb, the immuneACCESS table is reduced to in-frame sequences with V and J assigned. These tables do not hold every clone; where another copy was compared, an unresolved V gene accounts for under half, and the others remain unexplained. The DNA was the basis for D and trimming; V, J and clone size are from that table. The sample table shows roughly 63,000 clones, and 80% to 90% are seen once. The ten largest clones take up more than 2.5% of the sample.

The sequencing sample was made of peripheral blood. The source of this sequence is a man aged 50 or older with acute or convalescent COVID-19. Rearrangement joined TRBV4-1 to TRBJ1-2; 7 central bases correspond to TRBD1. DNA sequence: TGCGCCAGCAGCCAAGCGTCGTCAGGGGGCTATGGCTACACCTTC. Translated, it reads CASSQASSGGYGYTF.